Below are 5 T cell receptor beta chains sequenced from a single sample in a study of Ad26.COV2.S vaccination and SARS-CoV-2 variants (dated by TCRdb to 2020 to 2023). The intended sense of this specimen's treatment or condition label: roughly 19 received Ad26.COV2.S at low or high dose, single or two shots; roughly five received placebo; per-sample allocation not given. Repertoires of vaccine and placebo recipients were sequenced from samples taken on day 63 after the first injection. Library preparation used the immunoSEQ multiplex PCR assay. TCRdb took this table from immuneACCESS and kept in-frame rearrangements with V and J called. Such tables lack part of the clones; where checked against another copy, unresolved V genes explain under half of the gap, and the rest is unexplained. In this sample the table shows about 410,000 clones, 89% of which occur a single time. The ten largest make up under 2% of the sample.

Sample: peripheral blood, taken in a trial of Ad26.COV2.S vaccine versus placebo. All receptors come from a person aged 18-65 years who received the Ad26.COV2.S COVID-19 vaccine or a placebo.

CDR3 nucleotide sequence: TGTGCCAGCAGCCCAGAAGACAGGGGCAGGACCGGGGAGCTGTTTTTT. Its protein product is CASSPEDRGRTGELFF. The J gene is TRBJ2-2, the V gene TRBV9; TRBD1 matches 8 bases. Germline lookup yields CDR1 SGDLS and CDR2 YYNGEE. The CDR3 runs 16 residues. J gave up 5 bases and V 4 bases, and 10 bases lay outside the gene matches.

This clone was counted a single time. This specimen includes other DNA sequences encoding the same CDR3. The chain is built from TRBV10-3 and TRBJ1-1, with 8 bases that match TRBD1. Unmatched junction bases numbered 3, after V lost 8 bases and J lost 1 base. Germline V lookup: CDR1 ENHRY, CDR2 SYGVKD. The CDR3 sequence is 13 residues long. The CDR3 DNA follows: TGTGCCATCTCCGGGACAGGGAACACTGAAGCTTTCTTT. Its protein product is CAISGTGNTEAFF.

This chain connects TRBV3-1 (or the pseudogene TRBV3-2) to TRBJ2-1; D possibly corresponds to TRBD2 (6 bases). CDR1 and CDR2 from the germline V gene are LGHDT and YNNKEL (reference sequence). Trimming took off 0 bases at V and 10 bases at J, with 13 bases between the two ends. This CDR3 contains 14 residues. The DNA for the CDR3 is TGTGCCAGCAGCCAAGACGGGGGTATCAGGGAGCAGTTCTTC. This codes for CASSQDGGIREQFF.

The chain uses TRBV28 and TRBJ1-5; no firm D call. The CDR3 runs to 11 residues. Trimming cost V 5 bases and J 7 bases, with 6 bases left between them. Germline loops: CDR1 MDHEN, CDR2 SYDVKM. The CDR3 sequence: CASSTGQPQHF. CDR3 nucleotide sequence: TGTGCCAGCAGTACGGGGCAGCCCCAGCATTTT.

This CDR3 reads CASSLNRGVWGYTF. For the CDR3, the DNA is TGTGCCAGCAGCTTAAACAGGGGCGTCTGGGGCTACACCTTC. This chain connects TRBV11-2 to TRBJ1-2; TRBD1 matches 7 bases. CDR3 length: 14 amino acids. Trimming removed 2 bases from V and 8 bases from J; junction bases left unmatched: 8. Germline CDR1 reads SGHAT; CDR2 reads FQNNGV.